This T cell receptor beta chain was retrieved from a study of identical twins. Study results and limitations: Cross-sectional statistical analysis, not tracking of the same donors, underpinned the conclusions. Models underestimated TCR alpha sharing (out-of-frame) in monozygotic twins.

Many counts were recorded for this clonotype. The target antigen is unknown. From the 5' RACE reads, TCRdb called clonotypes with MiXCR, one entry per CDR3 protein. The table shows approximately 220,000 distinct CDR3 sequences, with 7.5% occurring only once. Separately, the same data were catalogued under a study of yellow fever vaccine responses in identical twins. That source reports: Twin vaccine T cell responses reportedly seemed partly convergent, partly personalized.

What was sequenced was memory (CD45RO+) T cells sorted from blood. The TCR was taken from a young woman in good health.

The CDR3 nucleotides read TGCGCCAGCAGCTTTGACAGTCGCGGCACCGGGGAGCTGTTTTTT. Its translation is CASSFDSRGTGELFF. The J gene is TRBJ2-2, the V gene TRBV5-1; a weak D match, TRBD1 (5 bases). The V and J ends lost 2 bases and 4 bases respectively, with 12 bases between them. The CDR3 runs 15 residues. Germline V gene lookup returns CDR1 SGHRS and CDR2 YFSETQ.